Each of the 19 T cell receptor beta chains below was sequenced from the same sample in a study of Ad26.COV2.S vaccination and SARS-CoV-2 variants. TCRdb keeps only in-frame clones here, not all; method: immunoSEQ multiplex PCR. The sample has approximately 280,000 clones; around 87% are singletons. Treatment specified: roughly 19 received Ad26.COV2.S at low or high dose, single or two shots; about 5 received placebo; per-sample allocation not given. At day 63 after the first vaccine or placebo injection, samples were drawn. Sequencing used peripheral blood, obtained in a trial of Ad26.COV2.S vaccine versus placebo. The receptor source for this set is a person between 18 and 65 years old who received the Ad26.COV2.S COVID-19 vaccine or a placebo.

J is TRBJ1-5 and V is TRBV19; TRBD1 is a possible D gene (6 bases). Trimming pared 3 bases from V and 3 bases from J, leaving 12 bases between. Germline CDR1 is LNHDA and CDR2 is SQIVND (reference sequence). The CDR3 has 15 residues. The CDR3 region is CASSILTGSNQPQHF. CDR3 in DNA: TGTGCCAGTAGTATTTTGACAGGCTCCAATCAGCCCCAGCATTTT.

This rearrangement joins TRBV7-8 to TRBJ1-3; D gene ambiguous. Germline CDR1 SGHVS, CDR2 FQNEAQ. Deletions cut 4 bases from V and 1 base from J, with 8 bases between. The CDR3 extends over 14 amino acids. The CDR3 DNA reads TGTGCCAGCAGCTATGGAGGATCTGGAAACACCATATATTTT. It codes for CASSYGGSGNTIYF.

The chain carries TRBV14 and TRBJ1-2; no clear D. CDR3 length: 13 amino acids. Trimming left V 2 bases short and J 2 bases short, with 6 bases between. Germline CDR1 and CDR2: SGHDN and FVKESK. DNA for the CDR3: TGTGCCAGCAGCCAAAGGGTGAACTATGGCTACACCTTC. Translating gives CASSQRVNYGYTF.

This chain uses TRBV4-2 with TRBJ2-3; 7 positions agree with TRBD1. V was clipped by 4 bases and J by 4 bases; unmatched bases: 14. Germline CDR1 and CDR2: LGHNA and YNFKEQ. The CDR3 contains 17 residues. Here the CDR3 DNA reads TGTGCCAGCAGCCCTGAGGCCGGGACAGTTTATTCAGATACGCAGTATTTT. Translating gives CASSPEAGTVYSDTQYF.

The chain links TRBV6-5 to TRBJ1-1; 7 bases agree with TRBD1. The V gene's germline CDR1 is MNHEY and CDR2 SVGAGI. After removal of 6 bases from V and 3 bases from J, the junction contained 10 bases not matched to a gene. This CDR3 spans 15 amino acids. The CDR3 loop is CASSPNRDSYTEAFF. In nucleotides, the CDR3 is TGTGCCAGCAGCCCCAACCGGGACAGTTACACTGAAGCTTTCTTT.

The chain has TRBV20-1 and TRBJ1-5; tentative D call: TRBD1 (6 bases). Germline-derived CDR1 and CDR2 are DFQATT and SNEGSKA (reference sequence). The CDR3 contains 13 residues. Trimming left V 3 bases short and J 7 bases short, with 13 bases between. The CDR3 here is CSASTGPGQPQHF. In DNA form, the CDR3 reads TGCAGTGCTAGTACAGGGCCGGGGCAGCCCCAGCATTTT.

CDR3 sequence: CASSEAPITEQYF. The CDR3, as DNA: TGTGCCAGCAGTGAAGCGCCAATTACCGAGCAGTACTTC. The V call is TRBV2, the J call TRBJ2-7; D remains ambiguous. V was cut by 0 bases and J by 6 bases, with 9 bases left in between. CDR1 is SNHLY, CDR2 FYNNEI, per germline. This CDR3 is built from 13 residues.

This chain uses TRBV7-9 with TRBJ2-5; 8 bases line up with TRBD1. The CDR3 loop spans 19 amino acids. The V and J ends lost 6 bases and 1 base, in that order; junction bases with no gene match: 19. CDR1 SEHNR and CDR2 FQNEAQ come from the germline V gene (reference sequence). Here the CDR3 DNA reads TGTGCCAGCAGGAGTGGACAGGGCCCAAACAGTTACCTCCAAGAGACCCAGTACTTC. Amino acids: CASRSGQGPNSYLQETQYF.

This chain connects TRBV27 to TRBJ2-7, with TRBD2 matching 12 bases. Germline CDR1 reads MNHEY; CDR2 reads SMNVEV (reference sequence). This CDR3 has 18 residues. The V and J ends lost 7 bases and 3 bases, in that order; junction bases with no gene match: 16. CDR3 loop: CASTLSWTSGKLGYEQYF. The CDR3 DNA is TGTGCCAGCACCTTATCCTGGACTAGCGGGAAACTTGGCTACGAGCAGTACTTC.

The genes are TRBV3-1 (or the pseudogene TRBV3-2) and TRBJ2-3, with D possibly being TRBD2 (6 bases). The CDR3 sequence is 16 residues long. The V end lost 1 base, the J end lost 3 bases, and 14 bases lay between the germline ends. Germline CDR1 is LGHDT and CDR2 is YNNKEL (reference sequence). This chain's CDR3 is CASSQVGYGGTDTQYF. The CDR3 DNA is TGTGCCAGCAGCCAAGTGGGGTATGGGGGGACAGATACGCAGTATTTT.

This chain links TRBV21-1 with TRBJ1-2; the listed D gene, TRBD1, was not tested against the DNA. TRBV21-1 is tagged as a pseudogene. CDR3 size: 14 residues. The CDR3 DNA is TGTGCCAGCAGCAAGGCACAGGGGGCGGGAGGCTACACCTTC. Amino acids: CASSKAQGAGGYTF.

This chain links TRBV20-1 with TRBJ1-2; tentative D call: TRBD1 (6 bases). Trimming cost V 6 bases and J 8 bases, with 13 bases left between them. In germline, CDR1 is DFQATT, CDR2 SNEGSKA (reference sequence). This CDR3 comprises 11 residues. The CDR3 reads CSAETGYGYTF. CDR3 DNA sequence: TGCAGTGCGGAAACAGGGTACGGCTACACCTTC.

This chain uses TRBV5-4 with TRBJ1-4; 10 bases align to TRBD1. This CDR3 has 14 amino acids. Germline V lookup: CDR1 SGHNT, CDR2 YYREEE (reference sequence). V was clipped by 4 bases and J by 7 bases; unmatched bases: 4. CDR3 DNA: TGTGCCAGCAGCCCGGGACAGGGGACTGAAAAACTGTTTTTT. It specifies CASSPGQGTEKLFF.

V is TRBV6-6 and J is TRBJ2-2, with TRBD2 matching over 10 bases. J lost 4 bases, V lost 4 bases, and 6 bases had no gene match. This CDR3 is built from 16 residues. Germline V lookup: CDR1 MNHNY, CDR2 SVGAGI (reference sequence). CDR3 sequence reads: CASSSERGGRTGELFF. CDR3 nucleotide sequence: TGTGCCAGCAGTTCAGAGCGGGGGGGCCGCACCGGGGAGCTGTTTTTT.

The chain links TRBV6-6 to TRBJ2-7, with D unresolved. V gave up 2 bases and J gave up 1 base, with 6 bases separating them. Germline V gene data show CDR1 as MNHNY and CDR2 as SVGAGI (reference sequence). The CDR3 runs 13 residues. CDR3 loop: CASSYLGSYEQYF. CDR3 nucleotides: TGTGCCAGCAGTTACCTGGGATCCTACGAGCAGTACTTC.

The CDR3 DNA sequence: TGCGCCAGCAGCTTCATAAGGGGCCTCAATTCACCCCTCCACTTT. Protein: CASSFIRGLNSPLHF. The V call is TRBV5-1, the J call TRBJ1-6; a possible D gene is TRBD1 (5 bases). Germline V CDR1 and CDR2: SGHRS, YFSETQ. Trimming pared 2 bases from V and 7 bases from J, leaving 13 bases between. The CDR3 sequence is 15 residues long.

V usage is TRBV12-3 or TRBV12-4 and J usage is TRBJ1-2, with 7 bases that match TRBD1. V was clipped by 7 bases and J by 4 bases; unmatched bases: 6. There are 13 residues in the CDR3. As DNA, the CDR3 is TGTGCCAGCACCCCGGACAGGAGCTATGGCTACACCTTC. It codes for CASTPDRSYGYTF.

The chain carries TRBV19 and TRBJ2-7; 7 bases map to TRBD2. This CDR3 comprises 13 residues. Per germline, CDR1 LNHDA and CDR2 SQIVND (reference sequence). Trimming cost V 5 bases and J 5 bases; bases outside gene matches: 6. Here the CDR3 reads CASSGGAGDEQYF. The CDR3 DNA reads TGTGCCAGTAGTGGGGGTGCGGGGGACGAGCAGTACTTC.

The V gene is TRBV6-6, the J gene TRBJ1-1; 7 bases agree with TRBD1. Germline trimming cut 5 bases from V and 1 base from J; bases unmatched to any gene: 4. Germline CDR1 is MNHNY and CDR2 is SVGAGI (reference sequence). This CDR3 spans 14 amino acids. The CDR3 loop reads CASSPGQQNTEAFF. CDR3 bases: TGTGCCAGCAGTCCGGGACAGCAGAACACTGAAGCTTTCTTT.